A single sample gave rise to the 24 T cell receptor beta chains below, sequenced in a study of vaccination effects on CD4 cells after COVID-19. Cultured cells yielded isolated CD4+ T cells after less than 11 days. Sequencing used immunoSEQ multiplex PCR; TCRdb keeps in-frame clones, though not all of them. Here the sample spans approximately 40,000 clones, about 81% being singletons. Antigens for these TCRs are unknown. Material: CD4+ T cells from PBMCs cultured without peptide, obtained before COVID-19 vaccination. The receptors shown here come from a human donor who received a COVID-19 vaccine.

The chain uses TRBV18 and TRBJ1-2, with unresolved D. Looked up from germline, CDR1 is KGHSH and CDR2 is LQKENI. The germline V and J ends were trimmed by 6 bases and 8 bases, with 13 bases remaining between them. The CDR3 consists of 12 residues. This CDR3 reads CASSPPTVGYTF. The DNA of the CDR3 is TGTGCCAGCTCCCCCCCTACAGTAGGCTACACCTTC.

The CDR3 here is CASSQQGAAADTQYF. CDR3 bases: TGTGCCAGCAGTCAACAGGGAGCCGCGGCAGATACGCAGTATTTT. The chain recombines TRBV6-5 with TRBJ2-3; tentative D call: TRBD1 (6 bases). This CDR3 region has 15 residues. V was cut by 5 bases and J by 4 bases, with 16 bases left in between. The V gene's germline CDR1 is MNHEY and CDR2 SVGAGI.

V is TRBV6-2 or TRBV6-3 and J is TRBJ2-7; 7 nucleotides agree with TRBD1. Unmatched junction bases numbered 6, after V lost 5 bases and J lost 2 bases. Germline V lookup: CDR1 MNHEY, CDR2 SVGEGT. The CDR3 is 14 residues long. The CDR3 sequence: CASSHYRGTYEQYV. CDR3 nucleotides: TGTGCCAGCAGTCACTACAGGGGTACCTACGAGCAGTACGTC.

This chain connects TRBV7-9 to TRBJ2-7, with D uncertain. Trimming took 3 bases from V and 5 from J, leaving 11 bases between them. Germline V gene lookup returns CDR1 SEHNR and CDR2 FQNEAQ (reference sequence). The CDR3 has 13 amino acids. CDR3: CASSLVGGNEQYV. CDR3 DNA: TGTGCCAGCAGCTTGGTGGGTGGGAACGAGCAGTACGTC.

The chain is built from TRBV18 and TRBJ2-5; a possible D gene is TRBD2 (6 bases). Trimming pared 3 bases from V and 5 bases from J, leaving 19 bases between. CDR1 is KGHSH and CDR2 is LQKENI in the germline V gene. This CDR3 has 16 residues. CDR3 bases: TGTGCCAGCTCACCGCTCCCCGGGGGTTCTTGGGAGACCCAGTACTTC. Its translation is CASSPLPGGSWETQYF.

This clone was detected only once. The chain links TRBV28 to TRBJ2-5, with 10 bases that match TRBD2. From germline, CDR1 is MDHEN and CDR2 SYDVKM. The CDR3 runs 16 residues. V shed 2 bases, J shed 5 bases, and the junction held 8 bases outside the gene matches. The DNA of the CDR3 is TGTGCCAGCAGTTTACCCATTCAGCGGGAGGGGGAGACCCAGTACTTC. Its protein is CASSLPIQREGETQYF.

The chain recombines TRBV7-8 with TRBJ1-4; possibly TRBD1 for D (6 bases). The V and J ends lost 4 bases and 2 bases respectively, with 11 bases between them. This CDR3 spans 15 amino acids. Germline loops: CDR1 SGHVS, CDR2 FQNEAQ. The CDR3 loop reads CASSSWGLTNEKLFF. The CDR3 DNA follows: TGTGCCAGCAGCTCATGGGGGCTTACTAATGAAAAACTGTTTTTT.

The CDR3 region has the DNA TGCGCCAGCAGCTTGGGGGACGCCAACTACGAGCAGTACGTC. It translates to CASSLGDANYEQYV. The chain links TRBV5-1 to TRBJ2-7; D possibly uses TRBD1 or TRBD2 (5 bases each). Trimming left V 0 bases short and J 3 bases short, with 10 bases between. The CDR3 is 14 residues long. Looked up from germline, CDR1 is SGHRS and CDR2 is YFSETQ.

The genes are TRBV5-1 and TRBJ1-1; D remains ambiguous. V shed 3 bases and J shed 1 base, with 7 bases lying between them. CDR3 length: 13 residues. The germline V gene has CDR1 SGHRS and CDR2 YFSETQ. Written as DNA, the CDR3 is TGCGCCAGCAGCTCCGGACGGAACACTGAAGCTTTCTTT. It codes for CASSSGRNTEAFF. The full variable domain, its missing parts supplied by reference TRBV5-1 and TRBJ1-1, is KAGVTQTPRYLIKTRGQQVTLSCSPISGHRSVSWYQQTPGQGLQFLFEYFSETQRNKGNFPGRFSGRQFSNSRSEMNVSTLELGDSALYLCASSSGRNTEAFFGQGTRLTVV.

The chain has TRBV5-6 and TRBJ2-3; a weak D match, TRBD1 (7 bases). V lost 4 bases to trimming and J lost 2 bases, with 14 bases between them. CDR1 is SGHDT and CDR2 is YYEEEE in the germline V gene. This CDR3 is built from 15 residues. In nucleotides, the CDR3 is TGTGCCAGCAGCACCTCAGGGGGGAACACAGATACGCAGTATTTT. Its protein is CASSTSGGNTDTQYF.

J is TRBJ1-1 and V is TRBV2; D remains unclear. CDR3 length equals 15 residues. Germline V gene sequence: CDR1 SNHLY, CDR2 FYNNEI. V was pared by 10 bases and J by 11 bases, with 29 bases between. The CDR3 coding sequence is TGTGCCACACAAGCCGGGAACGCTCTTATAGTCCTTGCTTTCTTT. Protein product: CATQAGNALIVLAFF. Together with reference TRBV2 and TRBJ1-1, the CDR3 gives the full variable domain: EPEVTQTPSHQVTQMGQEVILRCVPISNHLYFYWYRQILGQKVEFLVSFYNNEISEKSEIFDDQFSVERPDGSNFTLKIRSTKLEDSAMYFCATQAGNALIVLAFFGQGTRLTVV.

The chain joins TRBV30 to TRBJ2-2; possibly TRBD2 for D (7 bases). V lost 2 bases, J lost 4 bases, and 11 bases lay in between. The CDR3 is 14 residues long. In germline, CDR1 is GTSNPN, CDR2 SVGIG (reference sequence). The CDR3 loop reads CAWSPGGATGELFF. CDR3 DNA: TGTGCCTGGAGTCCGGGGGGCGCCACCGGGGAGCTGTTTTTT.

The chain couples TRBV6-2 or TRBV6-3 to TRBJ1-5; 7 positions agree with TRBD1. With 4 bases clipped from V and 3 bases from J, the junction kept 6 bases outside the gene matches. The CDR3 has 15 amino acids. Germline assignment: CDR1 MNHEY and CDR2 SVGEGT. The CDR3, as DNA: TGTGCCAGCAGTTCGTCAGGGGGAACCAATCAGCCCCAGCATTTT. Protein sequence: CASSSSGGTNQPQHF.

This clone was seen just once. The chain links TRBV2 to TRBJ1-5; D unclear. The CDR3 length is 15 residues. The V and J ends lost 2 bases and 6 bases respectively, with 14 bases between them. Germline-derived CDR1 and CDR2 are SNHLY and FYNNEI. CDR3 nucleotide sequence: TGTGCCAGCAGTGAAATCTTACATCAGAGTCAGCCCCAGCATTTT. This sequence encodes CASSEILHQSQPQHF.

The genes are TRBV5-6 and TRBJ2-7; D gene unclear. Germline V gene sequence: CDR1 SGHDT, CDR2 YYEEEE. V lost 0 bases and J 4 bases, leaving 20 bases between the germline ends. The CDR3 totals 17 residues. Written as DNA, the CDR3 is TGTGCCAGCAGCTTGGCCGTACCCGAGGTCCTCAGGTACGAGCAGTACGTC. This encodes CASSLAVPEVLRYEQYV.

V is TRBV5-1 and J is TRBJ1-2; tentatively, D is TRBD1 (6 bases). Trimming removed 4 bases at V and 8 bases at J, with 15 bases between. Germline V CDR1 and CDR2: SGHRS, YFSETQ. The CDR3 spans 13 residues. CDR3 sequence: CASSPGPQGGYTF. The DNA for the CDR3 is TGCGCCAGCAGCCCAGGACCCCAGGGGGGCTACACCTTC.

This clone was counted a single time. The chain recombines TRBV18 with TRBJ2-2; the match to TRBD1 covers 7 bases. The CDR3 spans 16 residues. The J segment lost 0 bases and the V segment lost 3 bases, leaving 4 bases of the junction unmatched. The V gene's germline CDR1 is KGHSH and CDR2 LQKENI. The CDR3 DNA is TGTGCCAGCTCACCGCAACAGGGGACGAACACCGGGGAGCTGTTTTTT. Protein: CASSPQQGTNTGELFF.

The CDR3 spells CASSGGLRELNTEAFF. The CDR3 DNA reads as TGTGCCAGCAGCGGGGGTCTCCGGGAACTTAACACTGAAGCTTTCTTT. The rearrangement joins TRBV5-5 to TRBJ1-1; maybe TRBD1 (5 bases). The CDR3 loop spans 16 amino acids. Germline V gene lookup returns CDR1 SGHKS and CDR2 YYEKEE (reference sequence). The germline V and J ends were trimmed by 4 bases and 2 bases, with 18 bases remaining between them.

J is TRBJ1-4 and V is TRBV6-5; unclear D gene. This CDR3 comprises 14 residues. Trimming shortened V by 6 bases and J by 3 bases, and 11 bases separated the two germline ends. Germline V gene data show CDR1 as MNHEY and CDR2 as SVGAGI. The CDR3 DNA sequence: TGTGCCAGCAGACGACCGGGGTCTAATGAAAAACTGTTTTTT. Amino acids: CASRRPGSNEKLFF.

J is TRBJ1-4 and V is TRBV28, with no clear D. Looked up from germline, CDR1 is MDHEN and CDR2 is SYDVKM. This CDR3 comprises 13 residues. V shed 6 bases and J shed 11 bases, with 16 bases lying between them. In DNA, the CDR3 is TGTGCCAGCAGGGGGTCTTTGGTCGAGAAACTGTTTTTT. Residues: CASRGSLVEKLFF.

The CDR3 coding sequence is TGTGCCAGTAGTAACCCCAGCGGGGGGAAGGGCAACACCGGGGAGCTGTTTTTT. Translating gives CASSNPSGGKGNTGELFF. This sequence joins TRBV19 and TRBJ2-2; 9 bases line up with TRBD2. The ends lost 4 bases at V and 2 bases at J; junction bases unmatched: 11. There are 18 residues in the CDR3. Per the germline V gene, CDR1 is LNHDA and CDR2 is SQIVND (reference sequence).

CDR3 DNA sequence: TGTGCCAGCAGTGAATTAGGATCACGAGAGACCCAGTACTTC. It codes for CASSELGSRETQYF. This chain uses TRBV25-1 with TRBJ2-5; D not resolved. The CDR3 is 14 amino acids. V was cut by 1 base and J by 4 bases, with 10 bases left in between. From germline, CDR1 is MGHDK and CDR2 SYGVNS.

In this sample, this clone turned up a few times. The chain links TRBV9 to TRBJ2-3; D is unresolved. Germline CDR1 and CDR2: SGDLS and YYNGEE. The germline V and J ends were trimmed by 1 base and 3 bases, with 9 bases remaining between them. The CDR3 runs to 14 residues. For the CDR3, the DNA is TGTGCCAGCAGCGTAAGTACGTCGACAGATACGCAGTATTTT. It is translated as CASSVSTSTDTQYF.

This rearrangement joins TRBV27 to TRBJ2-3, with 11 bases that match TRBD2. V shed 2 bases and J 5 bases; nucleotides not matched to a gene: 9. Germline V gene sequence: CDR1 MNHEY, CDR2 SMNVEV (reference sequence). CDR3 size: 17 residues. DNA of the CDR3: TGTGCCAGCAGTTTAATTTTGCTAGCGGGGGGTCTAGATACGCAGTATTTT. Translating gives CASSLILLAGGLDTQYF.